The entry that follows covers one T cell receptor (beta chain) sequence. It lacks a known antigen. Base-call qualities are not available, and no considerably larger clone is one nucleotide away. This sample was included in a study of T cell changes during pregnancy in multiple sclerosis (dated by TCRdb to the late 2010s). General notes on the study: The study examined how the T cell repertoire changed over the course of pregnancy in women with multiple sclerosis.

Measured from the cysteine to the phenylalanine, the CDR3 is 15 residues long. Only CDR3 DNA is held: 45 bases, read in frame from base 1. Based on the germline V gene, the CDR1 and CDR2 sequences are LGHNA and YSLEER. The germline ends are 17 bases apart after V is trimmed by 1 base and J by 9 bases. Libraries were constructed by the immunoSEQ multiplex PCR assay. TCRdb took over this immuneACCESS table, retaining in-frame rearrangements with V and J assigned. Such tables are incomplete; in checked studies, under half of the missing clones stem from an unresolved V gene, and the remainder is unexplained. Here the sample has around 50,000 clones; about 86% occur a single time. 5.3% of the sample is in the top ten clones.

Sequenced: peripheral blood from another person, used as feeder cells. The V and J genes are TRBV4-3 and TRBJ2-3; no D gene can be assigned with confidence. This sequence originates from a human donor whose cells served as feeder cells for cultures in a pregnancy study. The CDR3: CASSQGTLEVETQYF. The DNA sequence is TGCGCCAGCAGCCAAGGTACATTGGAAGTGGAAACGCAGTATTTT.